This TCR beta chain was identified during a study of T cells in tuberculosis listed by TCRdb under 2018. With regard to the full study: In the study, CD1B tetramers and high-throughput TCR immunosequencing were combined to characterize T cells specific for the mycobacterial lipid antigen glucose monomycolate (GMM).

PBMC were thawed, rested overnight, stained with GMM-loaded CD1B tetramer, a Live/Dead dye and anti-CD3, and then sorted on a FACS Aria II. C32 glucose monomycolate purified from Rhodococcus equi was loaded onto CD1B tetramers. Before cryopreservation, the PBMC used for tetramer sorting had been depleted of CD14-expressing monocytes as part of a separate study. About 100,000 tetramer-negative cells were sorted from each donor and analyzed alongside the tetramer-positive cells. GMM-loaded CD1B tetramers were used to sort antigen-specific T cells from four healthy South African adults. The germline V gene sets CDR1 to LGHNA and CDR2 to YNFKEQ. Trimming at the junction amounts to 0 bases on V and 10 bases on J, and the germline ends lie 15 bases apart. Including cysteine and phenylalanine, the CDR3 has 14 amino acids. Only CDR3 DNA remains: 42 bases, in frame from the first base. What the authors observed across the whole study: T cells that bind the CD1B-GMM tetramer with low affinity may not have been captured by the stringent sort gate.

With respect to this clone: Base qualities are missing; no much larger clone stands one base away.

Because TCR-alpha and TCR-beta chains were sequenced unpaired, no chain pairing information was available. The immunoSEQ multiplex PCR assay was used to generate TCR libraries, with TCR-beta and/or TCR-alpha/delta assays applied to each sample. The amplified TCR libraries were sequenced on the Illumina high-throughput platform. The published analysis was carried out like this. Clustering and dimensionality reduction relied on pairwise TCRdist distances among GMM-specific receptors from T cells that were either sorted ex vivo or expanded in vitro. Sequence motifs defined by gene usage and CDR3 content were tested for enrichment in tetramer-positive versus tetramer-negative populations. TCRdb holds this immuneACCESS table with in-frame rearrangements only. Some clones are missing; in checked studies, unresolved V genes explain under half, and the rest has no known cause. That table furnishes V, J and clone size, whereas the DNA furnished D and trimming. The sample data list about 54,000 clones, and 88% of these were observed just once. Together, the top ten hold 20% to 25% of the sample.

Material for sequencing was CD1b-GMM tetramer-negative cells sorted from PBMCs. The cell subset or site label, read with the paper, signifies: T cells not binding CD1B-GMM tetramer, sorted from same donor. This sequence uses TRBV4-2 and TRBJ1-1, with the identity of the D gene unclear. The source is an adult woman with latent tuberculosis. The nucleotide sequence is TGTGCCAGCAGCCAAGACGGAGAAAGGCTCTTAGCTTTCTTT. This yields the protein CASSQDGERLLAFF.